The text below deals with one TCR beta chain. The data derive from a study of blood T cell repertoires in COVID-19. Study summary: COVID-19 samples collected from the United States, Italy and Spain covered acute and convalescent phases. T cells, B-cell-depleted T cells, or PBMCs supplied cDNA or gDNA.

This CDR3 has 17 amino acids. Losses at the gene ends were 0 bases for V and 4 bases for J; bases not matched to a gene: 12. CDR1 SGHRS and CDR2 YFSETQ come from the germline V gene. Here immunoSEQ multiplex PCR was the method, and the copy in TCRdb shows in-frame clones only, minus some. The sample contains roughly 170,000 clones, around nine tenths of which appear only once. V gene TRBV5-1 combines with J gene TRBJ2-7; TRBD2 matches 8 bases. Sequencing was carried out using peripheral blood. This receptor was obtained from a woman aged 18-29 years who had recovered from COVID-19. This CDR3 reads CASSLEWAGGLTYEQYV. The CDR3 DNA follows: TGCGCCAGCAGCTTGGAATGGGCGGGAGGCCTTACATACGAGCAGTACGTC.